This T cell receptor beta chain appears in the sequencing data of a study of blood T cell repertoires in COVID-19. The method was immunoSEQ multiplex PCR; TCRdb's version includes in-frame clones alone and lacks a portion of them. The data show roughly 330,000 clones, nearly 90% seen once. The ends were cut back, 3 bases at V and 5 bases at J, with 16 bases in the middle. The CDR3 length is 16 residues. CDR1 is LNHNV, CDR2 YYDKDF, per germline (reference sequence). The V call is TRBV15, the J call TRBJ2-2, with D hard to call. The source material was PBMCs or T cells enriched from blood (not recorded which). The sequence was collected from a woman aged 25-40 years who had recovered from COVID-19. The CDR3 protein is CATSRGPRGDTGELFF. The CDR3 coding sequence is TGTGCCACCAGCAGGGGTCCTCGAGGAGATACCGGGGAGCTGTTTTTT.